This T cell receptor (beta chain) was identified during a study of T cell responses to AZD1222 COVID-19 vaccine. The study, taken as a whole, reports: Just a handful of AZD1222 recipients were seropositive at baseline.

For this clone: No antigen is known for it.

Profiled with immunoSEQ multiplex PCR; TCRdb holds only in-frame clones, not every one. The sample includes under 200,000 clones, about 90% of them seen just once. Sample: peripheral blood, taken on day 0 of MenACWY control vaccination. The TCR originated in an adult in good health.

In DNA, the CDR3 is TGTGCCAGCAGTTATTTGGACACTGAAGCTTTCTTT. It yields the protein CASSYLDTEAFF. This chain links TRBV6-5 with TRBJ1-1; no clear D. This CDR3 contains 12 residues. The germline V gene has CDR1 MNHEY and CDR2 SVGAGI. Trimming stripped 3 bases from V and 3 bases from J, with 5 bases between.